This T cell receptor (beta chain) was observed in a study of shared clonotypes between healthy human individuals. Study-level points and caveats: The generation probabilities recorded for non-shared clonotypes fell below those of clonotypes shared by all four donors.

A split of CD4+ cells into CD45RA+ naive and CD45RA-negative memory subsets was performed. The CDR3 totals 16 residues. J was trimmed by 2 bases and V by 5 bases; bases with no gene match: 5. Germline lookup yields CDR1 SGHRS and CDR2 YFSETQ. To note about this clone: Its antigen is as yet unknown.

Original processing notes: Filtering was not the same, since immunoSEQ gave junction-only sequences without quality scores. The method was immunoSEQ multiplex PCR; TCRdb's version includes in-frame clones alone and lacks a portion of them. For V, J and clone size, that table is used; D and trimming come from the DNA. There are over a million clones in the sample; 75% to 80% occur only once, and around 0.61% lies in the top ten. The sequence was collected from a man between 18 and 35 years old in good health. Some clones in this sample may be carry-over from other donors' samples. The chain employs TRBV5-1 and TRBJ2-1; 12 nucleotides align to TRBD2. Sequenced sample: memory CD4+ T cells from PBMCs. This sample's subset: CD45RA-negative fraction. This CDR3 is CASSPPSGRAYNEQFF. The CDR3, as DNA: TGCGCCAGCAGTCCCCCTAGCGGGAGGGCCTACAATGAGCAGTTCTTC.